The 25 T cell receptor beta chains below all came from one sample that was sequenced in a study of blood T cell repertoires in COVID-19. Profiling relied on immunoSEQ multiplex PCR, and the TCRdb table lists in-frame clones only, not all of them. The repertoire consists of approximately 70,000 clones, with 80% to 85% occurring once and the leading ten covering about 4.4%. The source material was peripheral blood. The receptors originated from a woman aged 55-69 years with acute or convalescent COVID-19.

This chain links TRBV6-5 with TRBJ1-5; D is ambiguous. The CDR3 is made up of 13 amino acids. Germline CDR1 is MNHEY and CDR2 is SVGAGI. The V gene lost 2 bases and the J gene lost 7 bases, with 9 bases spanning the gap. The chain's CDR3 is CASSYQHSQPQHF. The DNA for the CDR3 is TGTGCCAGCAGTTACCAACATAGCCAGCCCCAGCATTTT.

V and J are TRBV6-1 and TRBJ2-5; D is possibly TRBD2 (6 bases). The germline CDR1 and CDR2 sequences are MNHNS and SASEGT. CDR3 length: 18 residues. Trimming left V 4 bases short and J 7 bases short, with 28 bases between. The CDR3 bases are TGTGCCAGCAGTGTTGTGGGGCGGGGCAATCACAGGAAGGGGACCCAGTACTTC. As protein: CASSVVGRGNHRKGTQYF.

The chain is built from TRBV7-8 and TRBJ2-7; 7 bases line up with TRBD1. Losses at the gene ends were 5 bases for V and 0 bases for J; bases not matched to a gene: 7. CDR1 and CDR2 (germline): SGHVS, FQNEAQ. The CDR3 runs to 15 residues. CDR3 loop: CASSPGDSTSYEQYF. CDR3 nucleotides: TGTGCCAGCAGCCCAGGGGACAGCACCTCCTACGAGCAGTACTTC.

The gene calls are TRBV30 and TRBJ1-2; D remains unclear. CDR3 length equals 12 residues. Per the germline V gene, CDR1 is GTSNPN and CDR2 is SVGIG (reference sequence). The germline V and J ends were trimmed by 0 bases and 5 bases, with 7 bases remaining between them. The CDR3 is CAWSVPVYGYTF. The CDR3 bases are TGTGCCTGGAGTGTACCAGTGTATGGCTACACCTTC.

This chain's CDR3 is CASSKGEAGAKNIQYF. The CDR3 coding sequence is TGTGCCAGCAGCAAGGGGGAGGCGGGAGCCAAAAACATTCAGTACTTC. V gene TRBV21-1 combines with J gene TRBJ2-4; TRBD2 is the table's D call, not checked against the DNA. TRBV21-1 counts as a pseudogene. The CDR3 covers 16 residues.

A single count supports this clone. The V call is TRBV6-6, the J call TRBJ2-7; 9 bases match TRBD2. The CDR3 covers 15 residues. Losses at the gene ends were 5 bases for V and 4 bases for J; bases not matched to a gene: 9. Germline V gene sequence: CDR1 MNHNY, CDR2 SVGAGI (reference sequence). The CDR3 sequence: CASSDSGGKIYEQYF. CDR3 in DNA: TGTGCCAGCAGTGACAGCGGGGGGAAAATTTACGAGCAGTACTTC.

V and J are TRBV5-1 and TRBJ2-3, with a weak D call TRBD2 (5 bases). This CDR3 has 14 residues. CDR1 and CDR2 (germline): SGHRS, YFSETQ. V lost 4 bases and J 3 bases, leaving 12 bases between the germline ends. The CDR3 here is CASSQSGKTDTQYF. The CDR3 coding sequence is TGCGCCAGCAGCCAATCGGGGAAGACAGATACGCAGTATTTT.

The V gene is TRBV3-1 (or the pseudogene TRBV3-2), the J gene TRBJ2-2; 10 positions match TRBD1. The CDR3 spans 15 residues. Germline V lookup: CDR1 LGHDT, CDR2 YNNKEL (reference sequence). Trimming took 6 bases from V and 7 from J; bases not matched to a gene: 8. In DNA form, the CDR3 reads TGTGCCAGCAGAGGCAGACAGGGGGCGGTCGGGGAGCTGTTTTTT. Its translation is CASRGRQGAVGELFF.

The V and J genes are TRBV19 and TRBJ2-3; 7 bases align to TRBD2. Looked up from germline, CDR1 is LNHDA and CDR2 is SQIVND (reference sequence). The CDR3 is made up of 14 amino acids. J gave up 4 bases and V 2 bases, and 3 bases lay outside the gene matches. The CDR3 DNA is TGTGCCAGTAGTATAACTAGCGCATCAGATACGCAGTATTTT. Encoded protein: CASSITSASDTQYF.

CDR3 amino acids: CASSFGGGVYNEKLFF. CDR3 nucleotide sequence: TGTGCCAGCAGCTTTGGCGGCGGAGTTTATAATGAAAAACTGTTTTTT. V usage is TRBV5-6 and J usage is TRBJ1-4, with unresolved D. The germline gives CDR1 SGHDT, CDR2 YYEEEE. Between the trimmed V and J ends, which lost 2 bases and 4 bases, there was a span of 15 bases. The CDR3 loop spans 16 amino acids.

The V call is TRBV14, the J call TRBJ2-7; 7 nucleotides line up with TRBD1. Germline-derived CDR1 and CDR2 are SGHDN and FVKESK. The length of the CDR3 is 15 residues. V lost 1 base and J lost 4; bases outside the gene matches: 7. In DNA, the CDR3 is TGTGCCAGCAGCCAAGCCGGACAGGTTTCTTACGAGCAGTACTTC. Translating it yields CASSQAGQVSYEQYF.

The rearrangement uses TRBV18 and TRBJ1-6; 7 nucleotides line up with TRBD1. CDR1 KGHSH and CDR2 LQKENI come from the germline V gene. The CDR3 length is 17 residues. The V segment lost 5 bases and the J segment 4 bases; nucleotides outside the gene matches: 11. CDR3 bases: TGTGCCAGCTCAAGGGACAGCTCCTCCCGTTATAATTCACCCCTCCACTTT. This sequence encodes CASSRDSSSRYNSPLHF.

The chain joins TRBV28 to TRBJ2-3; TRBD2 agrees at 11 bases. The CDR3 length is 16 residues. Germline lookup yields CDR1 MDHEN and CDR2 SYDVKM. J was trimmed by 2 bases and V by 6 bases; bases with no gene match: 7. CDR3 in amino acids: CASRSLAGASTDTQYF. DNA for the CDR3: TGTGCCAGCAGGTCACTAGCGGGGGCCTCCACAGATACGCAGTATTTT.

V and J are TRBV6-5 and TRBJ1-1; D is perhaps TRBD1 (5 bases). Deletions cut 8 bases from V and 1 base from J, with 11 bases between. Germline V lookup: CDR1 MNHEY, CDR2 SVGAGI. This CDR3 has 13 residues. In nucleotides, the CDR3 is TGTGCCAGCCAGGACAAACCGAACACTGAAGCTTTCTTT. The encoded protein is CASQDKPNTEAFF.

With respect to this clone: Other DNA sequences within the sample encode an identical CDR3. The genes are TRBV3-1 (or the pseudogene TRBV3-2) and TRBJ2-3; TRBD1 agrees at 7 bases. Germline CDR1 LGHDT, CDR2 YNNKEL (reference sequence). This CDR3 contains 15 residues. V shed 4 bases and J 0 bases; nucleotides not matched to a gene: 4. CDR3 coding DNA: TGTGCCAGCAGCCCGGGACAGCTTAGCACAGATACGCAGTATTTT. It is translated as CASSPGQLSTDTQYF.

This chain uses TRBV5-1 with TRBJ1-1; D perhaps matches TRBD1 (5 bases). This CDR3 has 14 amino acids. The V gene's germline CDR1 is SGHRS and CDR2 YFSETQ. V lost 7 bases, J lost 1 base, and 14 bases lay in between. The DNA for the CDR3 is TGCGCCAGCGGTCAGGGCCTGCAGAACACTGAAGCTTTCTTT. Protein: CASGQGLQNTEAFF. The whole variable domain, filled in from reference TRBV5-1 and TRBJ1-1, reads KAGVTQTPRYLIKTRGQQVTLSCSPISGHRSVSWYQQTPGQGLQFLFEYFSETQRNKGNFPGRFSGRQFSNSRSEMNVSTLELGDSALYLCASGQGLQNTEAFFGQGTRLTVV.

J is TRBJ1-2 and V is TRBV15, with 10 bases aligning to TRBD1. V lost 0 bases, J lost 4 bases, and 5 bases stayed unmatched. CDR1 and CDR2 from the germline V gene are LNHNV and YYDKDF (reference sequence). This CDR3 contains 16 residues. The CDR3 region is CATSRDGTGAFYGYTF. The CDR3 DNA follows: TGTGCCACCAGCAGAGATGGGACAGGGGCGTTCTATGGCTACACCTTC.

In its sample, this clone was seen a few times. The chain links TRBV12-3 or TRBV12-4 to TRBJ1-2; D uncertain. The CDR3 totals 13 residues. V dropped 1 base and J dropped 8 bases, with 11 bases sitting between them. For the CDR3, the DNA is TGTGCCAGCAGTTTAGGCTCCTCGGAGGGCTACACCTTC. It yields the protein CASSLGSSEGYTF.

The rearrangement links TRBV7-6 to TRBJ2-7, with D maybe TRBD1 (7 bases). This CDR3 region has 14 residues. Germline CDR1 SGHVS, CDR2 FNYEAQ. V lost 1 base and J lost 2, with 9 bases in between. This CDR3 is CASSLVRGAYEQYF. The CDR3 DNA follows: TGTGCCAGCAGCTTAGTCAGGGGGGCCTACGAGCAGTACTTC.

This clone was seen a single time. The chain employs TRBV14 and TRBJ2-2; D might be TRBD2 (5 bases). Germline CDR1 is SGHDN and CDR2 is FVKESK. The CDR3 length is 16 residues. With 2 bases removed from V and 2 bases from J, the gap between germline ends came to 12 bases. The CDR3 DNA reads TGTGCCAGCAGCCAAAGGGCCCTAGCCAACACCGGGGAGCTGTTTTTT. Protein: CASSQRALANTGELFF. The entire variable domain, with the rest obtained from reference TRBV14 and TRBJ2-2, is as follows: EAGVTQFPSHSVIEKGQTVTLRCDPISGHDNLYWYRRVMGKEIKFLLHFVKESKQDESGMPNNRFLAERTGGTYSTLKVQPAELEDSGVYFCASSQRALANTGELFFGEGSRLTVL.

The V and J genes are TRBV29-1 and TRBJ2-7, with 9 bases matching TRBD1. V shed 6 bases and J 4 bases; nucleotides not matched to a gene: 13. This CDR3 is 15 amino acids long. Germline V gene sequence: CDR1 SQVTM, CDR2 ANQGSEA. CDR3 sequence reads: CSVAGGQGNRYEQYF. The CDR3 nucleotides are TGCAGCGTCGCCGGCGGACAGGGGAATAGGTACGAGCAGTACTTC.

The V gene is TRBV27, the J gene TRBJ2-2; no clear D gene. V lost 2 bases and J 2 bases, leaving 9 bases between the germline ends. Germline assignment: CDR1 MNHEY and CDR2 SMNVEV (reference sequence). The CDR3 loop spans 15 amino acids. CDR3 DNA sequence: TGTGCCAGCAGTTTAGGTTCACATAACACCGGGGAGCTGTTTTTT. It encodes CASSLGSHNTGELFF.

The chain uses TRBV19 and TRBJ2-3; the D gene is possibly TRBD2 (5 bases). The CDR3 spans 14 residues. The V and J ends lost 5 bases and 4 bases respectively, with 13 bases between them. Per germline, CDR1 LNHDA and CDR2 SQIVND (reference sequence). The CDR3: CASSPSNGADTQYF. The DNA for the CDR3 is TGTGCCAGTAGTCCCTCCAACGGGGCAGATACGCAGTATTTT.

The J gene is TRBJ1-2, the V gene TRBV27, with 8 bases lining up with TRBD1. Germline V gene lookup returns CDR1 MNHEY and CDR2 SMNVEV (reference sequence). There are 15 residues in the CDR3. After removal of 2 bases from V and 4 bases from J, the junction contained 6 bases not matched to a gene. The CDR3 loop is CASSLTGQGIYGYTF. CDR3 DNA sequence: TGTGCCAGCAGTTTAACCGGACAGGGCATCTATGGCTACACCTTC.

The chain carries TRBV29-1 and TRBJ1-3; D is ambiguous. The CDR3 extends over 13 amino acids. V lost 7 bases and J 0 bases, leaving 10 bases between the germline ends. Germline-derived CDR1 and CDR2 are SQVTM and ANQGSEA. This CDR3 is CSAEAPSGNTIYF. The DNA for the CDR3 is TGCAGCGCGGAAGCCCCCTCTGGAAACACCATATATTTT. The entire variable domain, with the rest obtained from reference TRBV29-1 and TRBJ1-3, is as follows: SAVISQKPSRDICQRGTSLTIQCQVDSQVTMMFWYRQQPGQSLTLIATANQGSEATYESGFVIDKFPISRPNLTFSTLTVSNMSPEDSSIYLCSAEAPSGNTIYFGEGSWLTVV.